This T cell receptor (beta chain) is from a study of molecular identifiers for immune sequencing clone quantification. In germline, CDR1 is MDHEN, CDR2 SYDVKM. CDR3 length: 14 residues. Trimming removed 3 bases at V and 4 bases at J, with 13 bases between. Study outcomes and limitations: Identical TCR molecules sharing a barcode could underestimate highly expanded clone sizes.

Previously described methods and listed TCR primers produced bulk TCR libraries. TCRdb analysed the PCR reads with MiXCR anew, one entry per CDR3 protein. The table lists approximately 590,000 distinct CDR3 sequences, 25% of them singletons. This clonotype was found many times. The target antigen is unknown. The specimen was naive CD8+ T cells from blood, with Jurkat cell RNA spiked in. Subset specified: FACS-sorted CD8+CD4-CCR7+CD45RA+ naive T cells. The V gene is TRBV28, the J gene TRBJ2-7, with D perhaps TRBD1 or TRBD2 (6 bases each). This TCR was recovered from a human donor in good health. Some libraries in this study had Jurkat cell RNA spiked in. CDR3 in amino acids: CASSLWGRDYEQYF. The CDR3 DNA reads TGTGCCAGCAGTTTGTGGGGGCGGGATTACGAGCAGTACTTC.